Reported below is one T cell receptor beta chain. Its cognate antigen has yet to be identified. No base quality values were provided; no much bigger clone lies one nucleotide off. The collaborating institutions used their own protocols to collect whole blood in K2EDTA tubes. For TCRbeta analysis, collaborator samples were shipped as frozen whole blood, as isolated PBMCs, or as DNA extracted from either sample type. These data originate in a study of blood T cell repertoires in COVID-19 (TCRdb year 2020). About the investigation overall: The collaborator samples originated in the United States, Italy and Spain and spanned the acute and convalescent phases of COVID-19. The prospective study material was composed of cDNA or gDNA derived from T cells, B-cell-depleted T cells, or PBMCs. A de-identified subject ID, COVID-19 status, age in years and sex were almost always included in the sample metadata. The dataset comprised deeply sampled blood TCRbeta repertoires from subjects exposed to, actively infected with, or recovered from COVID-19. Where available, HLA class I and class II types were taken from metadata supplied by the sample provider and were not determined by assay-based typing. The repertoires were made available in a free public database intended to serve as a resource for research on the immune response to SARS-CoV-2. The samples were drawn from the first 160 participants of the ongoing ImmuneRACE study and from 1,200 or so subjects provided by 6 global collaborators.

Overall results and qualifications from the work: The quantity of clinical and demographic metadata differed by source and by participant and was supplied without curation.

TCRbeta CDR3 regions were amplified from genomic DNA using the immunoSEQ Assay, a bias-controlled multiplex PCR. In the paper's pipeline: Within the assay, amplification of reference gene primers was used to estimate how many nucleated cells each sample contained. To quantify the absolute abundance of each unique TCRbeta CDR3 rearrangement, sequence reads were collapsed and filtered. For each sample, productive Simpson clonality was calculated as the square root of Simpson's diversity index over productive rearrangements. TCRdb retrieved this table from immuneACCESS and kept in-frame rearrangements only. Not all clones are present; in checked studies, unresolved V genes account for under half, and no reason is known for the remainder. V and J calls and clone size are as listed in that table; D and trimming were resolved from the DNA. This sample lists some 70,000 clones; roughly 89% were detected once. Together, the top ten hold about 8.1% of the sample.

Source material: peripheral blood. This receptor was taken from a man aged 25-45 years with acute or convalescent COVID-19.

The sequence in DNA is TGTGCCAGCAGCTTAGACGGACTAGCGTCGGGTGAGCAGTACTTC. Protein translation: CASSLDGLASGEQYF. The receptor chain draws on TRBV7-6 and TRBJ2-7, with 9 bases in between that match TRBD2. CDR1 and CDR2 were assigned from the germline V gene as SGHVS and FNYEAQ. The CDR3 runs 15 residues from the cysteine to the phenylalanine. Only the CDR3 DNA is retained, 45 bases long and in frame from the first base. Ends trimmed: V by 1 base, J by 7 bases; bases unmatched to a gene: 8. When the CDR3 is completed using the reference TRBV7-6 and TRBJ2-7 genes on either side, the full variable domain is GAGVSQSPRYKVTKRGQDVALRCDPISGHVSLYWYRQALGQGPEFLTYFNYEAQQDKSGLPNDRFSAERPEGSISTLTIQRTEQRDSAMYRCASSLDGLASGEQYFGPGTRLTVT.